The 20 T cell receptor beta chains given below trace back to one sample, sequenced in a study of preoperative IRX-2 immunotherapy in early breast cancer. Clones were read by immunoSEQ multiplex PCR, and TCRdb kept only the in-frame ones, dropping some. Of under 40,000 clones in the sample, roughly 89% were seen once. Documented treatment: preoperative locoregional IRX-2 cytokine immunotherapy. The sample consisted of tumor tissue, taken after IRX-2 immunotherapy. These receptor sequences come from a human donor with breast cancer.

This rearrangement joins TRBV18 to TRBJ2-1, with 11 bases that match TRBD2. Germline loops: CDR1 KGHSH, CDR2 LQKENI. Trimming took 3 bases from V and 4 from J; bases not matched to a gene: 5. The CDR3 contains 16 residues. The CDR3 is CASSPRGTSGYNEQFF. CDR3 DNA: TGTGCCAGCTCACCCCGCGGGACTAGCGGTTACAATGAGCAGTTCTTC.

This clone has just one count. The rearrangement links TRBV11-3 to TRBJ1-6; D possibly corresponds to TRBD1 (6 bases). Between the trimmed V and J ends, which lost 3 bases and 4 bases, there was a span of 16 bases. The CDR3 is 17 residues long. CDR1 is SGHNT, CDR2 YENEEA, per germline. The CDR3 region is CASSLAAGGAYNSPLHF. DNA of the CDR3: TGTGCCAGCAGCTTGGCCGCGGGGGGCGCGTATAATTCACCCCTCCACTTT.

The V gene is TRBV11-3, the J gene TRBJ1-4, with D hard to call. The CDR3 has 15 amino acids. Germline CDR1 is SGHNT and CDR2 is YENEEA. Between the trimmed V and J ends, which lost 3 bases and 4 bases, there was a span of 12 bases. Here the CDR3 DNA reads TGTGCCAGCAGCTTGCTTTCCAGGTTTAATGAAAAACTGTTTTTT. It is translated as CASSLLSRFNEKLFF. Full variable domain (rest looked up from reference TRBV11-3 and TRBJ1-4): EAGVVQSPRYKIIEKKQPVAFWCNPISGHNTLYWYLQNLGQGPELLIRYENEEAVDDSQLPKDRFSAERLKGVDSTLKIQPAELGDSAVYLCASSLLSRFNEKLFFGSGTQLSVL.

The chain combines TRBV6-8 with TRBJ2-7, with D unresolved. The germline CDR1 and CDR2 sequences are MNHGY and SAAAGT. The CDR3 is made up of 13 amino acids. Trimming pared 7 bases from V and 4 bases from J, leaving 14 bases between. The CDR3 DNA reads TGTGCCAGCATTCGGGCGGTTTCTTACGAGCAGTACTTC. Translation: CASIRAVSYEQYF.

V usage is TRBV6-8 and J usage is TRBJ1-2; no definite D call. The CDR3 consists of 13 residues. Trimming shortened V by 4 bases and J by 4 bases, and 10 bases separated the two germline ends. The germline V gene has CDR1 MNHGY and CDR2 SAAAGT. This CDR3 reads CASSSPPAYGYTF. CDR3 sequence (DNA): TGTGCCAGCAGTTCCCCCCCGGCCTATGGCTACACCTTC.

The chain recombines TRBV12-5 with TRBJ1-5; no firm D call. Germline V gene lookup returns CDR1 LGHNT and CDR2 FRNRAP. The CDR3 extends over 15 amino acids. V was pared by 5 bases and J by 2 bases, with 13 bases between. CDR3 bases: TGTGCTAGTGGTACCGGGCAGCCGGGCAATCAGCCCCAGCATTTT. Translated, it gives CASGTGQPGNQPQHF.

The chain is built from TRBV7-7 and TRBJ1-1; perhaps TRBD1 as D (5 bases). Trimming took 7 bases from V and 4 from J, leaving 16 bases between them. Germline V gene sequence: CDR1 SSHAT, CDR2 FNYEAQ (reference sequence). CDR3 length equals 14 residues. This CDR3 is CASTRDPGSTEAFF. The CDR3 DNA sequence: TGTGCCAGCACTCGGGACCCGGGGAGCACTGAAGCTTTCTTT.

This clone came up a few times. The chain joins TRBV6-8 to TRBJ2-7, with 8 bases aligning to TRBD1. Trimming at V came to 6 bases and at J to 5 bases, leaving 3 bases not matched to a gene. The CDR3 consists of 12 residues. Germline V gene sequence: CDR1 MNHGY, CDR2 SAAAGT. CDR3 nucleotide sequence: TGTGCCAGCAGCGACAGGGGCGACGAGCAGTACGTC. It encodes CASSDRGDEQYV.

V is TRBV7-6 and J is TRBJ1-4, with a weak D call TRBD1 (5 bases). V was clipped by 6 bases and J by 0 bases, with 11 bases between them. Germline CDR1 SGHVS, CDR2 FNYEAQ. The CDR3 is 15 amino acids. The chain's CDR3 is CASRRDGATNEKLFF. The CDR3 DNA is TGTGCCAGCAGACGGGACGGAGCAACTAATGAAAAACTGTTTTTT.

The chain carries TRBV1 and TRBJ1-3; TRBD1 is the table's D call and was not checked against the DNA. TRBV1 is described as a pseudogene. This CDR3 is built from 18 residues. CDR3 nucleotides: TGCGCCAGCAGCCAAGTTGACATGGGTTTTCGCTCTGGAAACACCATATATTTT. It is translated as CASSQVDMGFRSGNTIYF.

This chain uses TRBV6-8 with TRBJ1-1; 11 bases align to TRBD1. Germline CDR1 reads MNHGY; CDR2 reads SAAAGT. The trim removed 6 bases at V and 8 bases at J, leaving 5 bases unmatched. The CDR3 contains 13 residues. CDR3 amino acids: CASSRGTGGEAFF. In nucleotides, the CDR3 is TGTGCCAGCAGCCGCGGGACAGGGGGAGAAGCTTTCTTT.

This clone has only one observation. The chain links TRBV1 to TRBJ1-2; the listed D gene, TRBD1, was not tested against the DNA. TRBV1 is a known pseudogene. This CDR3 region has 14 residues. The CDR3 reads CASSQDPGLGGYTF. For the CDR3, the DNA is TGCGCCAGCAGCCAAGATCCAGGGTTGGGTGGCTACACCTTC.

The chain couples TRBV4-2 to TRBJ2-7; the D gene is possibly TRBD2 (6 bases). The CDR3 sequence is 15 residues long. V gave up 0 bases and J gave up 6 bases, with 15 bases separating them. From germline, CDR1 is LGHNA and CDR2 YNFKEQ. The CDR3 DNA reads TGTGCCAGCAGCCAAGATTGGACGGAGGGGCTCGAGCAGTACTTC. Its translation is CASSQDWTEGLEQYF.

This chain joins TRBV11-3 and TRBJ1-1; 10 nucleotides agree with TRBD1. This CDR3 spans 14 amino acids. Germline V lookup: CDR1 SGHNT, CDR2 YENEEA. V lost 5 bases to trimming and J lost 6 bases; unmatched junction nucleotides: 6. The CDR3 reads CASSSGQGVSEAFF. The CDR3 bases are TGTGCCAGCAGCAGTGGACAGGGGGTTTCTGAAGCTTTCTTT.

The rearrangement joins TRBV15 to TRBJ2-1; TRBD1 matches 8 bases. There are 17 residues in the CDR3. J gave up 9 bases and V 0 bases, and 13 bases lay outside the gene matches. CDR1 is LNHNV and CDR2 is YYDKDF in the germline V gene (reference sequence). CDR3 in DNA: TGTGCCACCAGCAGAGATCGGGCCAGGGGGCGCACCTCTGAGCAGTTCTTC. Its translation is CATSRDRARGRTSEQFF.

The chain uses TRBV1 and TRBJ1-2; the table's D call, TRBD1, has no DNA check behind it. TRBV1 is a listed pseudogene. The CDR3 runs to 17 residues. The CDR3 DNA reads TGCGCCAGCAGCCAAGCCACCCTCTACAGGGGGAGAGGGGGCTACACCTTC. It is translated as CASSQATLYRGRGGYTF.

A few counts support this clone. The CDR3 bases are TGTGCCAGCAGCCAACTAGCGGCCTACGAGCAGTACTTC. Its translation: CASSQLAAYEQYF. The chain has TRBV14 and TRBJ2-7, with 7 bases identical to TRBD2. The V segment lost 2 bases and the J segment 2 bases; nucleotides outside the gene matches: 0. CDR3 size: 13 residues. CDR1 SGHDN and CDR2 FVKESK come from the germline V gene.

V usage is TRBV29-1 and J usage is TRBJ2-7; D ambiguous. Germline CDR1 SQVTM, CDR2 ANQGSEA. Trimming took off 3 bases at V and 2 bases at J, with 8 bases between the two ends. The CDR3 runs to 12 residues. The chain's CDR3 is CSVESFTYEQYF. The CDR3 nucleotides read TGCAGCGTTGAGTCGTTTACCTACGAGCAGTACTTC.

V is TRBV19 and J is TRBJ1-4, with a weak D call TRBD1 (5 bases). Germline CDR1 reads LNHDA; CDR2 reads SQIVND (reference sequence). This CDR3 spans 15 amino acids. Trimming took 8 bases from V and 7 from J, leaving 20 bases between them. The CDR3 here is CASYPRDGAREKLFF. The CDR3 DNA follows: TGTGCCAGTTATCCCCGGGACGGGGCGCGTGAAAAACTGTTTTTT.

The genes are TRBV6-8 and TRBJ1-5; D gene unclear. Germline CDR1 reads MNHGY; CDR2 reads SAAAGT. This CDR3 is built from 12 residues. Deletions cut 10 bases from V and 6 bases from J, with 13 bases between. The CDR3 sequence: CATAGGSQPQHF. DNA for the CDR3: TGTGCCACGGCGGGCGGGAGTCAGCCCCAGCATTTT.